This T cell receptor (beta chain) came from a study of blood T cell repertoires in COVID-19. Turning to the study itself: PBMCs, B-cell-depleted T cells, or T cells were the source of the cDNA or gDNA that made up the material.

V lost 5 bases and J 5 bases, leaving 9 bases between the germline ends. The CDR3 sequence is 12 residues long. The V gene's germline CDR1 is SEHNR and CDR2 FQNEAQ (reference sequence). TCRdb's copy holds only in-frame clones and misses some; the assay was immunoSEQ multiplex PCR. The sample yields a few hundred thousand clones, 70% to 90% seen once. The sequenced sample was peripheral blood. This TCR was recovered from a man aged 55 to 70 who had recovered from COVID-19. The rearrangement joins TRBV7-9 to TRBJ2-5; the D gene is possibly TRBD1 (5 bases). CDR3 DNA sequence: TGTGCCAGCAGCCGTTCAGGGGAGACCCAGTACTTC. It is translated as CASSRSGETQYF.